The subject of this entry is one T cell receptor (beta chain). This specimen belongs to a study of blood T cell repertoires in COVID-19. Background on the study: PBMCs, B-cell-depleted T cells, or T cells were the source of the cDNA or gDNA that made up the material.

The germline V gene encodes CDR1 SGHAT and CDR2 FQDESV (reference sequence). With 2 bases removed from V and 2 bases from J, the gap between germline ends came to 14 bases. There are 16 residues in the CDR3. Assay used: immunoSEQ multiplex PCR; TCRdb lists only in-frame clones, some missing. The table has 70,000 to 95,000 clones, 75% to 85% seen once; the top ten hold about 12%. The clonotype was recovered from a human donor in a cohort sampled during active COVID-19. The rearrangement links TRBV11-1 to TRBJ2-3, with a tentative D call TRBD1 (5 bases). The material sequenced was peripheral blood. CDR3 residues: CASSLLGAATTDTQYF. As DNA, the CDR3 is TGTGCCAGCAGCTTACTAGGGGCGGCCACCACAGATACGCAGTATTTT.